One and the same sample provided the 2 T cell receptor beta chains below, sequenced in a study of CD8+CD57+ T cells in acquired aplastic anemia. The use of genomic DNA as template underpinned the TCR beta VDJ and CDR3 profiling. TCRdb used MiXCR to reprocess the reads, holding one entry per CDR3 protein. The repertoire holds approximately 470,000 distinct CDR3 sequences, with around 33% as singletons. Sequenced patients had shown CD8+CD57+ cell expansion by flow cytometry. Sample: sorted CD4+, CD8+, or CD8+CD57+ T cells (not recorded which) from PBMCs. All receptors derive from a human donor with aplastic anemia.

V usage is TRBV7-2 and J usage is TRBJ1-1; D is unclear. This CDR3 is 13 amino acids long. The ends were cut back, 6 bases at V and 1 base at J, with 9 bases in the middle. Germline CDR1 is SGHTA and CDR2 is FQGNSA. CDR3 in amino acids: CASRMEENTEAFF. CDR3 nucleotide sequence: TGTGCCAGCAGGATGGAGGAGAACACTGAAGCTTTCTTT.

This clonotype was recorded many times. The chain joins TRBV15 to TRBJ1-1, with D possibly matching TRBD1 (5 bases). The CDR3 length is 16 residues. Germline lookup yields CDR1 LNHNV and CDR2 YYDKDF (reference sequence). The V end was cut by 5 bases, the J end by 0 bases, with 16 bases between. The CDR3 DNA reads TGTGCCACCAGCCCACGCGAGGGGAGTCTGAACACTGAAGCTTTCTTT. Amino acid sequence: CATSPREGSLNTEAFF.